Listed here are 8 T cell receptor beta chains from one sample, sequenced in a study of blood T cell repertoires in COVID-19. Using immunoSEQ multiplex PCR, the repertoire was profiled, and TCRdb retains in-frame clones only, with some absent. The sample consists of around 70,000 clones, 65% to 85% of them appearing once. Specimen: peripheral blood. The receptors originated from a woman aged 50 to 65 with acute or convalescent COVID-19.

The gene calls are TRBV4-3 and TRBJ1-6; D uncertain. CDR1 is LGHNA, CDR2 YSLEER, per germline. The CDR3 consists of 13 residues. Trimming cost V 1 base and J 13 bases, with 11 bases left between them. CDR3 DNA: TGCGCCAGCAGCCAAGGGTCGGGAGAGCCCCTCCACTTT. Translation gives CASSQGSGEPLHF.

The chain has TRBV19 and TRBJ1-5; 7 bases align to TRBD1. The CDR3 contains 14 residues. J gave up 5 bases and V 6 bases, and 7 bases lay outside the gene matches. The germline CDR1 and CDR2 sequences are LNHDA and SQIVND (reference sequence). The CDR3 loop is CASRPGQEDQPQHF. Here the CDR3 DNA reads TGTGCCAGTAGGCCCGGACAGGAAGATCAGCCCCAGCATTTT.

A single count supports this clone. This sequence joins TRBV3-1 (or the pseudogene TRBV3-2) and TRBJ1-3, with unresolved D. The CDR3 length is 12 residues. The V end was cut by 3 bases, the J end by 8 bases, with 8 bases between. The germline V gene has CDR1 LGHDT and CDR2 YNNKEL (reference sequence). CDR3 sequence reads: CASSHRVDTIYF. CDR3 sequence (DNA): TGTGCCAGCAGCCATCGGGTGGACACCATATATTTT.

The J gene is TRBJ1-1, the V gene TRBV6-1; D remains unclear. Per germline, CDR1 MNHNS and CDR2 SASEGT. The CDR3 contains 13 residues. Between the trimmed V and J ends, which lost 1 base and 8 bases, there was a span of 11 bases. This CDR3 is CASSEERGTEAFF. As DNA, the CDR3 is TGTGCCAGCAGTGAAGAACGCGGAACCGAAGCTTTCTTT.

In this sample, this clone turned up many times. CDR3 DNA: TGTGCCAGTATGTCGGGTAGCGGGGGTAGGAATGAGCAGTTCTTC. Translated, it gives CASMSGSGGRNEQFF. The chain combines TRBV19 with TRBJ2-1; 9 positions match TRBD2. There are 15 residues in the CDR3. Germline CDR1 is LNHDA and CDR2 is SQIVND (reference sequence). V shed 7 bases, J shed 7 bases, and the junction held 11 bases outside the gene matches.

The chain links TRBV7-9 to TRBJ2-1; 12 bases agree with TRBD2. V was pared by 5 bases and J by 7 bases, with 12 bases of the junction left unmatched. There are 17 residues in the CDR3. Germline values: CDR1 SEHNR, CDR2 FQNEAQ (reference sequence). The CDR3 here is CASSIPTSGSVVNEQFF. In nucleotides, the CDR3 is TGTGCCAGCAGCATACCGACTAGCGGGAGTGTTGTAAATGAGCAGTTCTTC.

This rearrangement joins TRBV6-5 to TRBJ1-1; 7 nucleotides agree with TRBD1. Germline lookup yields CDR1 MNHEY and CDR2 SVGAGI. This CDR3 is 14 amino acids long. Trimming at V came to 8 bases and at J to 4 bases, leaving 10 bases not matched to a gene. CDR3 in amino acids: CASLSRQGSTEAFF. The CDR3 DNA reads as TGTGCCAGCTTATCACGACAGGGAAGCACTGAAGCTTTCTTT.

CDR3 sequence reads: CASTRTVALNEQFF. Written as DNA, the CDR3 is TGTGCCAGCACCAGGACAGTCGCCCTCAATGAGCAGTTCTTC. The rearrangement links TRBV6-5 to TRBJ2-1, with D possibly TRBD1 on 6 matching bases. V was trimmed by 7 bases and J by 6 bases, leaving 16 bases between them. The CDR3 has 14 amino acids. Looked up from germline, CDR1 is MNHEY and CDR2 is SVGAGI.